The entry below gives a single T cell receptor beta chain sequence along with its context. The V and J ends lost 4 bases and 2 bases, in that order; junction bases with no gene match: 5. The CDR3 extends over 15 amino acids. Per germline, CDR1 SGHTA and CDR2 FQGNSA. The data derive from a study of blood T cell repertoires in COVID-19. The protocol was immunoSEQ multiplex PCR, while the TCRdb copy is restricted to in-frame clones and leaves out a portion. Of 150,000 or so clones in the sample, 85% are singletons; the top ten hold 3% to 3.5%. Sequenced input: peripheral blood. This TCR came from a human donor with acute or convalescent COVID-19. The donor label of this sample is uncertain. The chain is built from TRBV7-2 and TRBJ1-5, with 7 positions matching TRBD1. The CDR3 DNA sequence: TGTGCCAGCAGCTGGGCAGGGGGTCGCAATCAGCCCCAGCATTTT. Its protein is CASSWAGGRNQPQHF.